These T cell receptor beta chains were read from a single sample in a study of metastatic and nonmetastatic thyroid tumors. MiXCR re-clonotyped the PCR reads for TCRdb. Of around 25,000 clones listed, about a quarter are singletons. Sequenced input: blood. The receptors originated from a male donor with papillary thyroid cancer or a benign thyroid nodule (not recorded which). Some clones in this sample may be carry-over from other donors' samples. The CDR3 runs from the conserved cysteine through the conserved F or W. Fields, in order: J gene, D gene, V gene, clone size, CDR3 DNA, CDR3 protein. A D gene is named only where the DNA matches it firmly. Size is omitted from some rows. Given values are once, few, many or a class for expanded clones.

TRBJ2-1 | NA | TRBV14 | many | TGTGCCAGCAGCCAAACAGGGAGTGAGCAGTTCTTC | CASSQTGSEQFF
TRBJ1-2 | NA | TRBV24-1 | many | TGTGCCACCAGTGGTGCTTCCTATGGCTACACCTTC | CATSGASYGYTF
TRBJ2-7 | NA | TRBV7-9 | NA | TGTGCCAGCAGCTTGAGAGAAGAGAGTAGCCAGCAGTACTTC | CASSLREESSQQYF
TRBJ2-7 | NA | TRBV2 | NA | TGTGCCAGCATCACGGACAGATACGAGCAGTACTTC | CASITDRYEQYF
TRBJ2-3 | NA | TRBV20-1 | many | TGCAGTGCTAGAGATCTACTAACGGGAGCGGTAGATACGCAGTATTTT | CSARDLLTGAVDTQYF
TRBJ2-7 | TRBD1 | TRBV6-1 | few | TGTGCCATCGTCCGGGGACAGGGGGCGCAAGAGCAGTACTTC | CAIVRGQGAQEQYF
TRBJ1-1 | NA | TRBV27 | few | TGTGCCAGCAGTTTCTCCGTGCCTCCGTGGGACACTGAAGCTTTCTTT | CASSFSVPPWDTEAFF
TRBJ2-1 | TRBD2 | TRBV24-1 | many | TGTGCCACCAGTGATTTGGGCGGGAGCTCCTACAATGAGCAGTTCTTC | CATSDLGGSSYNEQFF
TRBJ1-5 | NA | TRBV6-5 | few | TGTGCCAGCAGTTATGAAGGGTTCGGGGGCGGCAATCAGCCCCAGCATTTT | CASSYEGFGGGNQPQHF
TRBJ2-2 | NA | TRBV6-9 | NA | TGTGCCAGCAGTTCCATAGCCCCCCCGAACACCGGGGAGCTGTTTTTT | CASSSIAPPNTGELFF
TRBJ2-7 | NA | TRBV20-1 | medium-sized | TGCAGTGCAACTAGGGACACCCGAAGCTCCTACGAGCAGTACTTC | CSATRDTRSSYEQYF
TRBJ2-7 | NA | TRBV19 | medium-sized | TGTGCCAGTAGTATAGCAGCAGGAACCTACGAGCAGTACTTC | CASSIAAGTYEQYF
TRBJ2-7 | TRBD1 | TRBV6-1 | few | TGTGCCAGCAGCCTCCCCGGGACAGTGGGCTACGAGCAGTACTTC | CASSLPGTVGYEQYF
TRBJ2-2 | TRBD1 | TRBV20-1 | NA | TGCAGTGCTAACCCCGGGACAGGAGGGACCGGGGAGCTGTTTTTT | CSANPGTGGTGELFF
TRBJ1-6 | NA | TRBV28 | NA | TGTGCCAGCAGTACCCGGTTTGGGTACTCCTATAATTCACCCCTCCACTTT | CASSTRFGYSYNSPLHF
TRBJ2-7 | TRBD1 | TRBV5-1 | NA | TGCGCCAGCAGGCAAACAGGGGGAGGTTGGTACGAGCAGTACTTC | CASRQTGGGWYEQYF
TRBJ1-4 | TRBD1 | TRBV10-3 | many | TGTGCCACCAGGGGGCAGGGTGAAAAACTGTTTTTT | CATRGQGEKLFF
TRBJ2-1 | TRBD2 | TRBV28 | few | TGTGTCAGCAGTGGTCTTGCGGGAGGGCCTAACAATGAGCAGTTCTTC | CVSSGLAGGPNNEQFF
TRBJ2-7 | TRBD1 | TRBV6-2/TRBV6-3 | medium-sized | TGTGCCAGCAGTCCCGGGACAGGGGGCGAATCCTACGAGCAGTACTTC | CASSPGTGGESYEQYF
TRBJ1-1 | NA | TRBV19 | few | TGTGCCAGTACACACAGGGTGCCCTCTGCCACTGAAGCTTTCTTT | CASTHRVPSATEAFF
TRBJ1-3 | NA | TRBV7-2 | NA | TGTGCCAGCAGCCCCCTCGGGGGAGGAAACACCATATATTTT | CASSPLGGGNTIYF
TRBJ2-3 | TRBD2 | TRBV4-2 | many | TGTGCCAGCAGCCCTGGAAGCGGGAGGGCCAAAGATACGCAGTATTTT | CASSPGSGRAKDTQYF
TRBJ1-3 | NA | TRBV24-1 | many | TGTGCCACCAGTGACCACAGGACAGCAGGAAACACCATATATTTT | CATSDHRTAGNTIYF
TRBJ2-7 | NA | TRBV15 | few | TGTGCCACCAGCAGAGACAAGGGGCCCTACGAGCAGTACTTC | CATSRDKGPYEQYF
TRBJ2-7 | NA | TRBV11-1 | NA | TGTGCCAGCAGCTTAGGTGGGGGGGCGTACGAGCAGTACTTC | CASSLGGGAYEQYF
TRBJ1-2 | NA | TRBV15 | few | TGTGTCATCAGCAGAGAGTGGACGGACCCTGGCTACACCTTC | CVISREWTDPGYTF
TRBJ2-1 | TRBD1 | TRBV5-1 | medium-sized | TGCGCCAGCAGCTGGGGGACAGGGTGGGGTAATGAGCAGTTCTTC | CASSWGTGWGNEQFF
TRBJ1-2 | TRBD1 | TRBV5-5 | many | TGTGCCAGCAGCTTGAACAGGGGGCTGGGCGGCTACACCTTC | CASSLNRGLGGYTF
TRBJ1-1 | NA | TRBV4-2 | NA | TGTGCCAGCAGCCTCGGGACAAACCCTGAAGCTTTCTTT | CASSLGTNPEAFF
TRBJ2-7 | NA | TRBV20-1 | many | TGCAGTGCTCATGAACGATCTGGACAGATTGGCTTC | CSAHERSGQIGF
TRBJ2-1 | NA | TRBV3-1 | many | TGTGCCAGCAGCCAAGAATATGGGAGCGGGCCCTACAATGAGCAGTTCTTC | CASSQEYGSGPYNEQFF
TRBJ2-5 | NA | TRBV4-3 | NA | TGCGCCAGCAGCCAAGATAAGAGGGACAAGGAGACCCAGTACTTC | CASSQDKRDKETQYF
TRBJ1-5 | NA | TRBV5-1 | NA | TGCGCCAGCAGTGAACAGGGTAATAGCAATCAGCCCCAGCATTTT | CASSEQGNSNQPQHF
TRBJ2-1 | NA | TRBV27 | few | TGTGCCAGCAGCGACCCTGGGCCATACAATGAGCAGTTCTTC | CASSDPGPYNEQFF
TRBJ2-7 | TRBD2 | TRBV11-3 | medium-sized | TGTGCCAGCAGCCCAGGACTAGCGGACTACGAGCAGTACTTC | CASSPGLADYEQYF
TRBJ2-7 | TRBD1 | TRBV6-5 | few | TGTGCCAGCAGTTACGGACAGGGGTGGGCCTACGAGCAGTACTTC | CASSYGQGWAYEQYF
TRBJ1-2 | NA | TRBV11-2 | NA | TGTGCCAGCAGCTCACCTGGGAATGATTATGGCTACACCTTC | CASSSPGNDYGYTF
TRBJ2-5 | NA | TRBV5-4 | many | TGTGCCAGCAGCTTGGAAGCGGTACAAGAGACCCAGTACTTC | CASSLEAVQETQYF
TRBJ2-3 | TRBD1 | TRBV24-1 | NA | TGTCCCACCAGTGGGGGACAGGGCGGAAGCACAGATACGCAGTATTTT | CPTSGGQGGSTDTQYF
TRBJ2-3 | NA | TRBV20-1 | many | TGCAGTGCTAGGGGGGGTGCCGGGACAGATACGCAGTATTTT | CSARGGAGTDTQYF
TRBJ2-3 | NA | TRBV7-3 | NA | TGTGCCAGCAGCTTACTAAACAGCCAGAACAGCACAGATACGCAGTATTTT | CASSLLNSQNSTDTQYF
TRBJ2-1 | TRBD2 | TRBV7-9 | many | TGTGCCAGCAGCTTGACTAGCGGGGCGAATGAGCAGTTCTTC | CASSLTSGANEQFF